Following are 30 T cell receptor beta chains from one sample sequenced in a study of blood T cells in healthy people across ages (dated by TCRdb to the mid-2010s). Library construction relied on 5' RACE. Sequenced using an Illumina HiSeq 2500. A second roughly 6 to 12 cycle PCR used a sample-barcoded 5' primer and a J-beta primer mix. In TCRdb, the public reads were trimmed at Q25 with fastp and aligned with MiXCR, with productive beta chains retained. CDR3 protein sequences are deduplicated, and each keeps its most common genes and DNA. The sample table shows about 1,600,000 distinct CDR3 sequences, and approximately 38% are seen once. The top ten clones comprise 7% to 9.5% of the sample. Sequencing was done on a sample of blood. The receptor source for this set is a woman aged 18-35 years in good health.

This clonotype came up once. The rearrangement links TRBV6-6 to TRBJ2-1; 7 positions match TRBD2. The assigned J gene may be wrong: the sequence end matches TRBJ2-7 better. CDR3 length: 16 amino acids. Per the germline V gene, CDR1 is MNHNY and CDR2 is SVGAGI (reference sequence). CDR3 region: CASSYSREGHYNEQYF. The CDR3 bases are TGTGCCAGCAGTTACTCGAGGGAGGGCCATTACAATGAGCAGTACTTC.

The chain couples TRBV28 to TRBJ2-7; possibly TRBD1 for D (8 bases). Germline CDR1 reads MDHEN; CDR2 reads SYDVKM. This CDR3 region has 14 residues. V was shortened by 6 bases and J by 3 bases, with 15 bases between the two germline ends. CDR3 coding DNA: TGTGCCAGCAGGCTACAGGGGGGGGTCTACGAGCAGTACTTC. It encodes CASRLQGGVYEQYF.

Only a few counts were recorded for this clonotype. The chain uses TRBV6-5 and TRBJ2-5; TRBD2 agrees at 11 bases. Germline V gene data show CDR1 as MNHEY and CDR2 as SVGAGI. Unmatched junction bases numbered 12, after V lost 1 base and J lost 2 bases. There are 19 residues in the CDR3. This CDR3 is CASSYFALGTSGGQETQYF. In nucleotides, the CDR3 is TGTGCCAGCAGTTACTTTGCCCTCGGTACTAGCGGGGGACAAGAGACCCAGTACTTC.

This clonotype has a count of ten or more. The gene calls are TRBV9 and TRBJ1-4; D is possibly TRBD1 (5 bases). This CDR3 comprises 16 residues. Per germline, CDR1 SGDLS and CDR2 YYNGEE. V was pared by 2 bases and J by 7 bases, with 18 bases between. This CDR3 is CASSVGQGVSSEKLFF. In DNA, the CDR3 is TGTGCCAGCAGCGTTGGACAAGGTGTTTCCAGTGAAAAACTGTTTTTT. The complete variable domain, with remaining parts taken from reference TRBV9 and TRBJ1-4, reads DSGVTQTPKHLITATGQRVTLRCSPRSGDLSVYWYQQSLDQGLQFLIQYYNGEERAKGNILERFSAQQFPDLHSELNLSSLELGDSALYFCASSVGQGVSSEKLFFGSGTQLSVL.

The genes are TRBV28 and TRBJ1-3; D is ambiguous. Trimming removed 4 bases at V and 6 bases at J, with 4 bases between. Germline CDR1 reads MDHEN; CDR2 reads SYDVKM. This CDR3 has 11 residues. CDR3 coding DNA: TGTGCCAGCAGTTCGGAAAACACCATATATTTT. Its translation is CASSSENTIYF.

The chain joins TRBV13 to TRBJ1-2, with a tentative D call TRBD1 (5 bases). Trimming cost V 11 bases and J 2 bases, with 9 bases left between them. The CDR3 runs to 11 residues. Per the germline V gene, CDR1 is PRHDT and CDR2 is FYEKMQ (reference sequence). CDR3 nucleotide sequence: TGTGCCGCCACAGGCAACTATGGCTACACCTTC. It is translated as CAATGNYGYTF.

The rearrangement joins TRBV4-1 to TRBJ1-2; TRBD1 matches at 8 bases. V trimming: 5 bases; J trimming: 1 base; junction bases outside the gene matches: 6. The length of the CDR3 is 15 residues. CDR1 is MGHRA, CDR2 YSYEKL, per germline. Here the CDR3 reads CASSNRDRLNYGYTF. The CDR3 nucleotides read TGCGCCAGCAGCAATCGGGACAGGCTTAACTATGGCTACACCTTC.

The chain employs TRBV20-1 and TRBJ2-1, with 7 bases identical to TRBD2. The end of the DNA is better explained by TRBJ2-7, so the J call may be wrong. The CDR3 runs to 19 residues. Germline V lookup: CDR1 DFQATT, CDR2 SNEGSKA (reference sequence). The CDR3 region is CSARVSIADGRSSYNEQYF. The CDR3 region has the DNA TGCAGTGCTAGGGTCTCCATAGCGGACGGGAGGAGCTCCTACAATGAGCAGTACTTC.

The chain couples TRBV12-3 or TRBV12-4 to TRBJ1-6; a weak D match, TRBD1 (5 bases). This CDR3 contains 13 residues. Trimming stripped 7 bases from V and 8 bases from J, with 12 bases between. The CDR3 coding sequence is TGTGCCAGCATCCGAAGGGGCTATTCACCCCTCCACTTT. Its protein is CASIRRGYSPLHF.

The chain is built from TRBV21-1 and TRBJ2-4; no check of the table's D call, TRBD2, against the DNA was made. TRBV21-1 is assigned pseudogene status. The CDR3 extends over 13 amino acids. In nucleotides, the CDR3 is TGTGCCGGCAAAAGGACTAGCGGGGACTGGGAGTACTTC. Protein: CAGKRTSGDWEYF.

In its sample, this clonotype was seen a few times. The chain employs TRBV11-1 and TRBJ2-1; D possibly corresponds to TRBD2 (5 bases). The CDR3 runs to 15 residues. Germline lookup yields CDR1 SGHAT and CDR2 FQDESV (reference sequence). Trimming took off 0 bases at V and 10 bases at J, with 16 bases between the two ends. The CDR3 sequence: CASSLAPTGSHEQFF. CDR3 nucleotide sequence: TGTGCCAGCAGCTTAGCCCCGACGGGGTCCCACGAGCAGTTCTTC.

This clonotype has only a few counts. Germline is not matched at one junction end, which may reflect a read error. The chain uses TRBV18 and TRBJ2-7; 12 nucleotides align to TRBD2. Germline V CDR1 and CDR2: KGHSH, LQKENI. The CDR3 is 15 amino acids. The CDR3 sequence is CASSQTSGSRNEQYF. The DNA for the CDR3 is TGTGCCAGCTCGCAGACTAGCGGGAGTAGGAATGAGCAGTACTTT.

V and J are TRBV12-3 or TRBV12-4 and TRBJ1-4, with 7 nucleotides matching TRBD1. V shed 4 bases, J shed 3 bases, and the junction held 5 bases outside the gene matches. CDR3 length equals 15 residues. Here the CDR3 reads CASSSQGGPNEKLFF. CDR3 in DNA: TGTGCCAGCAGTTCCCAAGGGGGCCCTAATGAAAAACTGTTTTTT.

This clonotype appeared once. The rearrangement joins TRBV28 to TRBJ2-7; weak D call: TRBD2 (6 bases). CDR3 length equals 16 residues. CDR1 is MDHEN and CDR2 is SYDVKM in the germline V gene. The ends were cut back, 2 bases at V and 7 bases at J, with 21 bases in the middle. CDR3 coding DNA: TGTGCCAGCAGTTTAAAAGGCCGGGGGAGTCCGTTGGAGCAGTACTTC. It translates to CASSLKGRGSPLEQYF.

This sequence joins TRBV5-1 and TRBJ2-4; D may be TRBD1 or TRBD2 (5 bases each). V shed 4 bases and J shed 8 bases, with 19 bases lying between them. The CDR3 totals 15 residues. Germline CDR1 is SGHRS and CDR2 is YFSETQ. CDR3 region: CASSPGTLGVDIQYF. The CDR3 DNA reads TGCGCCAGCAGCCCCGGGACCCTAGGGGTGGACATTCAGTACTTC.

The V call is TRBV5-6, the J call TRBJ2-3; 8 nucleotides line up with TRBD2. Germline V gives CDR1 SGHDT, CDR2 YYEEEE. The CDR3 is 11 residues long. The V segment lost 3 bases and the J segment 10 bases; nucleotides outside the gene matches: 1. The CDR3 protein is CASSSSGPQYF. The DNA for the CDR3 is TGTGCCAGCAGCTCTAGCGGGCCGCAGTATTTT. Looking up the rest from reference TRBV5-6 and TRBJ2-3 gives the full variable domain: DAGVTQSPTHLIKTRGQQVTLRCSPKSGHDTVSWYQQALGQGPQFIFQYYEEEERQRGNFPDRFSGHQFPNYSSELNVNALLLGDSALYLCASSSSGPQYFGPGTRLTVL.

This clonotype was recorded once. The chain uses TRBV9 and TRBJ2-3, with 8 positions matching TRBD2. This CDR3 has 17 residues. Germline trimming cut 0 bases from V and 4 bases from J; bases unmatched to any gene: 10. CDR1 is SGDLS and CDR2 is YYNGEE in the germline V gene. This CDR3 is CASSVGAGGGIPDTQYF. CDR3 bases: TGTGCCAGCAGCGTAGGGGCTGGCGGGGGGATCCCAGATACGCAGTATTTT.

The chain combines TRBV11-2 with TRBJ2-7; D possibly uses TRBD1 or TRBD2 (5 bases each). The CDR3 contains 14 residues. The V and J ends lost 5 bases and 3 bases respectively, with 14 bases between them. Germline V lookup: CDR1 SGHAT, CDR2 FQNNGV. The CDR3 region is CASSRRGRLYEQYF. The CDR3 DNA sequence: TGTGCCAGCAGCCGCCGGGGACGGCTCTACGAGCAGTACTTC.

This clonotype was observed a handful of times. J is TRBJ1-2 and V is TRBV6-1; 8 bases fit TRBD1. Germline CDR1 reads MNHNS; CDR2 reads SASEGT. The CDR3 has 14 amino acids. V dropped 1 base and J dropped 6; count of bases not matched to a gene: 4. This CDR3 is CASSEGTGTNGYTF. The DNA of the CDR3 is TGTGCCAGCAGTGAAGGGACAGGGACTAATGGCTACACCTTC.

This clonotype was observed a handful of times. The rearrangement uses TRBV7-9 and TRBJ2-7, with D perhaps matching TRBD1 or TRBD2 (5 bases each). The CDR3 spans 17 residues. V was cut by 7 bases and J by 4 bases, with 26 bases left in between. From germline, CDR1 is SEHNR and CDR2 FQNEAQ (reference sequence). CDR3 bases: TGTGCCAGCACCACTTTCGCGTCAGGGAGCGGTGGGTACGAGCAGTACTTC. Its protein product is CASTTFASGSGGYEQYF.

The CDR3 sequence: CASSGQGRSSYEQYF. Here the CDR3 DNA reads TGTGCCAGTAGCGGACAGGGCCGCAGCTCCTACGAGCAGTACTTC. The chain has TRBV19 and TRBJ2-7; 8 bases line up with TRBD1. Trimming at V came to 6 bases and at J to 0 bases, leaving 7 bases not matched to a gene. Germline V gene lookup returns CDR1 LNHDA and CDR2 SQIVND (reference sequence). There are 15 residues in the CDR3. The full variable domain, with the rest looked up from reference TRBV19 and TRBJ2-7, is DGGITQSPKYLFRKEGQNVTLSCEQNLNHDAMYWYRQDPGQGLRLIYYSQIVNDFQKGDIAEGYSVSREKKESFPLTVTSAQKNPTAFYLCASSGQGRSSYEQYFGPGTRLTVT.

V and J are TRBV6-6 and TRBJ2-1; 8 bases fit TRBD2. The germline gives CDR1 MNHNY, CDR2 SVGAGI (reference sequence). The V and J ends lost 0 bases and 4 bases, in that order; junction bases with no gene match: 5. The CDR3 has 16 residues. CDR3 sequence reads: CASSYSLGGRYNEQFF. The DNA for the CDR3 is TGTGCCAGCAGTTACTCCCTAGGCGGGAGGTACAATGAGCAGTTCTTC.

The V and J genes are TRBV18 and TRBJ1-2; D gene uncertain. This CDR3 comprises 17 residues. V dropped 0 bases and J dropped 3 bases, with 17 bases sitting between them. Germline V lookup: CDR1 KGHSH, CDR2 LQKENI. CDR3 sequence: CASSPPSGGSADYGYTF. In nucleotides, the CDR3 is TGTGCCAGCTCACCACCCTCCGGCGGAAGCGCAGACTATGGCTACACCTTC.

The chain is built from TRBV28 and TRBJ2-1, with D tentatively TRBD2 (6 bases). V shed 4 bases and J shed 8 bases, with 15 bases lying between them. Germline V gene data show CDR1 as MDHEN and CDR2 as SYDVKM. This CDR3 is built from 14 residues. The DNA for the CDR3 is TGTGCCAGCAGTTGGACTACGAGATTGGATGAGCAGTTCTTC. Protein product: CASSWTTRLDEQFF.

In this sample, this clonotype turned up a few times. This chain joins TRBV24-1 and TRBJ2-5; no clear D gene. V dropped 3 bases and J dropped 5 bases, with 15 bases sitting between them. The V gene's germline CDR1 is KGHDR and CDR2 SFDVKD. The CDR3 has 15 amino acids. CDR3 nucleotides: TGTGCCACCAGTGATGGGGTCCGCAGAAGGGAGACCCAGTACTTC. Protein product: CATSDGVRRRETQYF.

This clonotype appeared a few times. The chain carries TRBV2 and TRBJ2-5; TRBD1 matches at 8 bases. CDR1 and CDR2 from the germline V gene are SNHLY and FYNNEI. J was trimmed by 2 bases and V by 5 bases; bases with no gene match: 7. The CDR3 consists of 15 residues. The CDR3, as DNA: TGTGCCAGCAGTAAAAGGACAGGGCGACAAGAGACCCAGTACTTC. Translating it yields CASSKRTGRQETQYF.

Only a few counts were recorded for this clonotype. The CDR3 here is CASSLGVAEGEQFF. The CDR3 coding sequence is TGTGCCAGCAGCTTAGGTGTGGCGGAGGGTGAGCAGTTCTTC. This chain uses TRBV7-8 with TRBJ2-1, with a weak D call TRBD2 (6 bases). Germline CDR1 SGHVS, CDR2 FQNEAQ. The CDR3 has 14 residues. V shed 1 base and J shed 9 bases, with 13 bases lying between them.

The count of this clonotype is one. This chain connects TRBV6-2 or TRBV6-3 to TRBJ2-1; D might be TRBD2 (6 bases). The CDR3 length is 15 residues. V was cut by 2 bases and J by 6 bases, with 14 bases left in between. Germline loops: CDR1 MNHEY, CDR2 SVGEGT. The CDR3 DNA reads as TGTGCCAGCAGTTACCTTAGCGGCAGCTTCAATGAGCAGTTCTTC. Its translation is CASSYLSGSFNEQFF.

This clonotype has a count of ten or more. The V call is TRBV7-2, the J call TRBJ2-4; D unclear. CDR1 and CDR2 (germline): SGHTA, FQGNSA. The CDR3 spans 15 residues. The germline V and J ends were trimmed by 1 base and 0 bases, with 7 bases remaining between them. The CDR3 region is CASSLGTLAKNIQYF. The CDR3, as DNA: TGTGCCAGCAGCTTAGGGACCTTAGCCAAAAACATTCAGTACTTC.

The V gene is TRBV21-1, the J gene TRBJ1-1; TRBD1, the D gene given by the table, was not confirmed from the DNA. TRBV21-1 is classified as a pseudogene. This CDR3 is 16 amino acids long. The CDR3 here is CASSKRETGIDTEAFF. In DNA, the CDR3 is TGTGCCAGCAGCAAAAGGGAGACAGGGATAGACACTGAAGCTTTCTTT.